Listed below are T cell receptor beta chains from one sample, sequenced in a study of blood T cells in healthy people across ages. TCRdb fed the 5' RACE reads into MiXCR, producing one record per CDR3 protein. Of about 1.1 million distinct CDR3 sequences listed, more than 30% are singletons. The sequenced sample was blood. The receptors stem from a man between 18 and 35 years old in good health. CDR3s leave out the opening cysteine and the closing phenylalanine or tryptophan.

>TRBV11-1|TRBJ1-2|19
ASSLNRNEVTGPPPHRGYT
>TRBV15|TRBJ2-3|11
ATGTSGTDTQY
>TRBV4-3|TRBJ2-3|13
ASSQGETSTDTQY
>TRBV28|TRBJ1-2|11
ASSMTGIYGYT
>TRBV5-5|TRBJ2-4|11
ASSSRTENIQY
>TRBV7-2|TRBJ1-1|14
ASSRNFLASRAEAF
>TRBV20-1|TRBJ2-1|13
SAVLSRGGGHEQF
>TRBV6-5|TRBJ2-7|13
ASRYKDGSSYEQY
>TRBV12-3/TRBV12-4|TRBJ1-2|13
ASSFSGGVGYGYT
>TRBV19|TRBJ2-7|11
ASSTGGKDTQY
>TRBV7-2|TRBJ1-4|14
ASSPPLGRGNEKLF
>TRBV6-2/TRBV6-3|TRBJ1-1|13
ASSYLRDRGAEAF
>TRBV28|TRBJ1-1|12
ASIGAVGNTEAF